This T cell receptor (beta chain) was profiled in a study of T cells after yellow fever vaccination. For TCR, cDNA came from 5'RACE template switching, which added a universal primer site and UMIs. TCRdb called the 5' RACE reads again in MiXCR, with one record for every CDR3 protein. The top ten hold 15% to 20% of the sample, which has 450,000 to 650,000 distinct CDR3 sequences, about a fifth seen once. The sample holds a few counts of this clonotype. As yet, its antigen is unknown. Germline V gene lookup returns CDR1 MGHRA and CDR2 YSYEKL. The CDR3 length is 17 residues. V lost 1 base, J lost 4 bases, and 9 bases stayed unmatched. Whole-study findings and limits: A small share of clonotypes appeared in both CD4 and CD8 compartments. Boosting was followed by the reappearance of most primary-vaccination clones (roughly 96% CD4, 88% CD8).

The specimen was PBMCs, collected roughly 20 days after the first yellow fever vaccination. This clonotype originated in a man aged 18-30 years who received the YFV17D yellow fever vaccine. V is TRBV4-1 and J is TRBJ2-5; TRBD2 matches at 10 bases. CDR3 DNA sequence: TGCGCCAGCAGCCAAGGAGCGGGGGGGCCGACGGGAGAGACCCAGTACTTC. Protein: CASSQGAGGPTGETQYF.